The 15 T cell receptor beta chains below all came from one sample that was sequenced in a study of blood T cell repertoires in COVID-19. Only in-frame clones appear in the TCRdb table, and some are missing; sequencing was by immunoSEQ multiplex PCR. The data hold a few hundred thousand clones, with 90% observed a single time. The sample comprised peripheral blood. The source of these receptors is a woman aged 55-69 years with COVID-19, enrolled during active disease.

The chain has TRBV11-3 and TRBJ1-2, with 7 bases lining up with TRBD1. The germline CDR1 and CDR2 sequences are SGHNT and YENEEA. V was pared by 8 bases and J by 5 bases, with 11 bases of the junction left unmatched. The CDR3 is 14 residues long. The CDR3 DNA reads TGTGCCAGCGGTCCGGCACAGGGGTTGTATGGCTACACCTTC. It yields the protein CASGPAQGLYGYTF.

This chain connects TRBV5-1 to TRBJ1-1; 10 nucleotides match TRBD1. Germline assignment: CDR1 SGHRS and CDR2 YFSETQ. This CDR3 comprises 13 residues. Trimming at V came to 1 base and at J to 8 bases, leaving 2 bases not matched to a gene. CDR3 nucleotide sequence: TGCGCCAGCAGCTTGCGGGGACAGGGGGAAGCTTTCTTT. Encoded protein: CASSLRGQGEAFF.

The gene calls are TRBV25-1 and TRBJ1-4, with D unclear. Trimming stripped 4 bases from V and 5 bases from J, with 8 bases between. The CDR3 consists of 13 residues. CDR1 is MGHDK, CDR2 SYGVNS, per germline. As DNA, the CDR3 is TGTGCCAGCAGTGGATCGGGGAATGAAAAACTGTTTTTT. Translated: CASSGSGNEKLFF.

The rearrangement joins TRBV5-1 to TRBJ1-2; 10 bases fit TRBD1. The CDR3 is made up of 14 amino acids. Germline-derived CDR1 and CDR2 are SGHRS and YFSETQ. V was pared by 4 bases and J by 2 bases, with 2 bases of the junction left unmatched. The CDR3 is CASSRQGANYGYTF. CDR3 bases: TGCGCCAGCAGCCGACAGGGGGCAAACTATGGCTACACCTTC.

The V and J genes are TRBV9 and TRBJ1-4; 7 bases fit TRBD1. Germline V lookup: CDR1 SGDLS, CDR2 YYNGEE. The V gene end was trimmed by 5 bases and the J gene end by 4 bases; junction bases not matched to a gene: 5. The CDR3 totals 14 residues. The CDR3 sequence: CASSLGQLNEKLFF. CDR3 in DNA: TGTGCCAGCAGTTTGGGACAGCTTAATGAAAAACTGTTTTTT.

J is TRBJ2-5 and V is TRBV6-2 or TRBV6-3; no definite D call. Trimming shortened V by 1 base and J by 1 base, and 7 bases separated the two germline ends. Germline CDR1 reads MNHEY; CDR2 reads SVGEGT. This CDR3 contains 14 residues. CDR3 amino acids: CASSYLPGQETQYF. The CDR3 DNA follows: TGTGCCAGCAGTTACTTACCAGGCCAAGAGACCCAGTACTTC.

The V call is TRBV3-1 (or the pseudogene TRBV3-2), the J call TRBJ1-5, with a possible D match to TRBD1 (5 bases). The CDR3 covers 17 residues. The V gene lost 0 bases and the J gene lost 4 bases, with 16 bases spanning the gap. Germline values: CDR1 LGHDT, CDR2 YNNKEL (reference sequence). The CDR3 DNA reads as TGTGCCAGCAGCCAAGAAGATAAGGACACGAAAAATCAGCCCCAGCATTTT. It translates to CASSQEDKDTKNQPQHF.

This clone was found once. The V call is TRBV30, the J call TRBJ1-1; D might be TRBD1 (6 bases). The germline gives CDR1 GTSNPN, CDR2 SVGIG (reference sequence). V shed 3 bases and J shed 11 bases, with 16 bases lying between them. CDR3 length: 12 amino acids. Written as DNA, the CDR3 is TGTGCCTGGAGGCCCTCGCAGGGGTACGCTTTCTTT. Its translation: CAWRPSQGYAFF.

The CDR3 is CASSLPGQSYNEQFF. CDR3 bases: TGTGCCAGCAGCTTGCCGGGACAGTCCTACAATGAGCAGTTCTTC. The V gene is TRBV7-2, the J gene TRBJ2-1; 7 bases align to TRBD1. The CDR3 loop spans 15 amino acids. Germline V gene lookup returns CDR1 SGHTA and CDR2 FQGNSA. Losses at the gene ends were 3 bases for V and 1 base for J; bases not matched to a gene: 3.

CDR3 bases: TGTGCCATCAGTGGTAGGACAGGAGGGTGGAGCAATCAGCCCCAGCATTTT. This gives the protein CAISGRTGGWSNQPQHF. The chain links TRBV10-3 to TRBJ1-5; TRBD1 matches at 7 bases. CDR3 size: 17 residues. Germline CDR1 reads ENHRY; CDR2 reads SYGVKD. V gave up 4 bases and J gave up 1 base; unmatched junction bases: 10.

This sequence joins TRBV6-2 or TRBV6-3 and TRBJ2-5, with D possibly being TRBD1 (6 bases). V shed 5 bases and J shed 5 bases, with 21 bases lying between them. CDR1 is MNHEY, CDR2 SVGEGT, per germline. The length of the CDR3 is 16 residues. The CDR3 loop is CASSGTKEPRVETQYF. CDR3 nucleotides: TGTGCCAGCAGTGGGACAAAAGAACCAAGGGTGGAGACCCAGTACTTC.

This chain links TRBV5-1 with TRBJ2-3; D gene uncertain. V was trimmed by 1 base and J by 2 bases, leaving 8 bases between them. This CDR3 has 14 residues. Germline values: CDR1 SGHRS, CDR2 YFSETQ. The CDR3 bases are TGCGCCAGCAGCTTGCGAGGTGACACAGATACGCAGTATTTT. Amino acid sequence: CASSLRGDTDTQYF.

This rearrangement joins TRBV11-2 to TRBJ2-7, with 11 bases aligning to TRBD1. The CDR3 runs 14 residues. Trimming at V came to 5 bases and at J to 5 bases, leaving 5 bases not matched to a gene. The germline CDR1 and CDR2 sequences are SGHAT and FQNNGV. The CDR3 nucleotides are TGTGCCAGCAGCCGGGACAGGGGGACCGACGAGCAGTACTTC. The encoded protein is CASSRDRGTDEQYF. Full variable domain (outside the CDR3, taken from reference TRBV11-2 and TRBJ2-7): EAGVAQSPRYKIIEKRQSVAFWCNPISGHATLYWYQQILGQGPKLLIQFQNNGVVDDSQLPKDRFSAERLKGVDSTLKIQPAKLEDSAVYLCASSRDRGTDEQYFGPGTRLTVT.

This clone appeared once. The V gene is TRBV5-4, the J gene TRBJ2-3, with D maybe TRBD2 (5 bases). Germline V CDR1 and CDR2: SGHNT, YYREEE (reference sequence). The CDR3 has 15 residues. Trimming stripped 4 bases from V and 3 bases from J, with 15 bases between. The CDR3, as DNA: TGTGCCAGCAGCCCCGGGCGGGTAGTTACAGATACGCAGTATTTT. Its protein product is CASSPGRVVTDTQYF.

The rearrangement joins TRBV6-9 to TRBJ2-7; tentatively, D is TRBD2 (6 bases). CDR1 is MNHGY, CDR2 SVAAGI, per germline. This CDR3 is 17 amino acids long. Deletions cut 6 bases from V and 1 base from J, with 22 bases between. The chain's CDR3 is CASSFLRLVRRSYEQYF. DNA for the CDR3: TGTGCCAGCAGCTTCCTGCGACTAGTACGAAGGTCCTACGAGCAGTACTTC.